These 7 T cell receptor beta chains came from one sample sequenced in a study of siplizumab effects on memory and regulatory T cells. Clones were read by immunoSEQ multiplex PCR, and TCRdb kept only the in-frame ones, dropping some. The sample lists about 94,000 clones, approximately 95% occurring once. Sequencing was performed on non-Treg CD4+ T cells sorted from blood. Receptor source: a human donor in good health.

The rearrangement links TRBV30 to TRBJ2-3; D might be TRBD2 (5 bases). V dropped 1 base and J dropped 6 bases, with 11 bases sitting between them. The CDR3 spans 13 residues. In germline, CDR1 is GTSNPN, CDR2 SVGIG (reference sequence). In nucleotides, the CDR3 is TGTGCCTGGAGTGGGCTAGCTGGCGATACGCAGTATTTT. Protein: CAWSGLAGDTQYF.

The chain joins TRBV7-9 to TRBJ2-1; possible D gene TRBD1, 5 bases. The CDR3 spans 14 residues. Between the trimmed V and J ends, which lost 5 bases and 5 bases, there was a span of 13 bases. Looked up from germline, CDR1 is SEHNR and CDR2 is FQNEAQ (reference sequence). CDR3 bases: TGTGCCAGCAGCCCACACGACAGCCACAATGAGCAGTTCTTC. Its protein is CASSPHDSHNEQFF.

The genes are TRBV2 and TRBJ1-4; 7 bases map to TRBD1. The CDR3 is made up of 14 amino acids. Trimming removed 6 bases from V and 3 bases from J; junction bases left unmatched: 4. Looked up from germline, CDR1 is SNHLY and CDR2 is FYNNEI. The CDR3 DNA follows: TGTGCCAGCAGGGGGACAGTGGCTAATGAAAAACTGTTTTTT. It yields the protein CASRGTVANEKLFF.

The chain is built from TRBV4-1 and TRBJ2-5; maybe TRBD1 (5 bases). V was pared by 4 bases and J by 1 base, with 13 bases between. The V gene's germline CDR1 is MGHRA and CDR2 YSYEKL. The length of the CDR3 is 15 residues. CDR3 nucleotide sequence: TGCGCCAGCAGCCCTGGAGACAGTACCCAAGAGACCCAGTACTTC. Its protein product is CASSPGDSTQETQYF.

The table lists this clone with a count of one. CDR3 sequence reads: CASSPGRNSYEQYF. Here the CDR3 DNA reads TGTGCCAGCAGCCCCGGACGGAATTCCTACGAGCAGTACTTC. The chain links TRBV7-9 to TRBJ2-7; the D is unclear. Germline V gene sequence: CDR1 SEHNR, CDR2 FQNEAQ (reference sequence). Trimming stripped 5 bases from V and 1 base from J, with 12 bases between. This CDR3 has 14 residues. Variable domain in full (rest from reference TRBV7-9 and TRBJ2-7): DTGVSQNPRHKITKRGQNVTFRCDPISEHNRLYWYRQTLGQGPEFLTYFQNEAQLEKSRLLSDRFSAERPKGSFSTLEIQRTEQGDSAMYLCASSPGRNSYEQYFGPGTRLTVT.

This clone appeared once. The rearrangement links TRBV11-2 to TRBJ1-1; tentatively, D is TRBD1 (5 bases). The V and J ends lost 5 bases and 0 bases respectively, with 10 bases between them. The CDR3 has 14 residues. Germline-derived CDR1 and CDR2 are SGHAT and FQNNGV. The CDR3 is CASSLGPLNTEAFF. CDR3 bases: TGTGCCAGCAGCCTGGGACCGTTGAACACTGAAGCTTTCTTT.

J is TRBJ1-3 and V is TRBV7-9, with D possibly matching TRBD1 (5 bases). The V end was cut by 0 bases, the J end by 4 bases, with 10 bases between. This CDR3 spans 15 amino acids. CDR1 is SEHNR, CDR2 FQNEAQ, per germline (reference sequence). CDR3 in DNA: TGTGCCAGCAGCTTAGCCGGGACGGAAGGAAACACCATATATTTT. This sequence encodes CASSLAGTEGNTIYF.